This TCR beta chain was identified in a study of cytomegalovirus exposure and HLA in healthy donors (dated by TCRdb to the late 2010s). Some background on the complete study: In an earlier analysis of roughly 590 of the donors, 276 Gb of sequence data and some 120 million unique TCR beta sequences from about 180 million T cells were reported. Approximately 300 gigabases of sequencing data and approximately 92 million unique TCR sequences made up an early release that covered approximately 620 HLA-typed donors. The genetic ancestry cluster associated with self-reported Caucasian donors included about 81% of the roughly 380 genotyped donors. The aim of the study was to test whether cataloging public T cell receptors could identify signatures of past pathogen exposure. Using immunosequencing, the study profiled T cell repertoires from some 670 subjects and related those repertoires to cytomegalovirus serostatus. A separate validation cohort of roughly 110 different subjects was used in addition to the approximately 700-subject first cohort. High-throughput TCR immunosequencing, statistical association of individual TCRs with disease status, and machine learning were combined to predict cytomegalovirus infection status. In a later analysis, previously published TCR beta repertoires from some 640 donors were re-analyzed and high-resolution HLA genotyping was added so that TCR occurrence patterns could be studied. In the later analysis, no new phenotypic data were used to find candidate immune exposures; instead, reliance was placed on TCR beta sequences and their occurrence across donors. To decide whether each TCR beta V gene segment behaved as functional or pseudogenic, an earlier analysis of some 570 of the donors relied on high-throughput TCR beta sequencing. Donor age, sex, ethnicity and CMV serostatus were compiled together with the repertoire data. A later genetic analysis used genome-wide SNP genotypes for 398 of the 666 donors, treating that subset as a discovery cohort. All discovery cohort repertoires had been generated on a single sequencing platform. Both class I and class II loci were covered by HLA typing, at four-digit resolution. Typing coverage differed by locus: A, B, C, DRB1 and DQB1 were typed in about 629-630 donors, DQA1 in about 560, DPA1 in nearly 610, and DPB1 in just under 490. Because of strong linkage in the cohort, a few DR-DQ haplotypes were treated as single units for association and clustering. Among roughly 370 genotyped donors of the cohort, an average of approximately 250,000 unique TCR beta nucleotide sequences were sequenced per donor, roughly 20% of them non-productive.

The cohort consisted of 650 to 850 healthy bone marrow donors. Cohort members were all nominally healthy when sampled, although unrecorded immune exposures were likely present. The donor was CMV seronegative and was included in the group of under 450 seronegative cohort members. Every donor gave a peripheral blood sample, and the peripheral blood mononuclear cells from that sample were used for TCR beta sequencing. Genomic DNA was extracted from the blood cell samples with the Qiagen DNeasy Blood Extraction Kit. The library was produced with the immunoSEQ multiplex PCR assay. For the multiplex PCR, a mixture combining 60 forward primers for TCR Vbeta segments and 13 reverse primers for TCR Jbeta segments was used. Amplification of the CDR3 region of rearranged TCR beta genes was performed with a multiplex PCR assay on genomic DNA. Amplified TCR beta libraries were sequenced as 87-base-pair reads on the Illumina HiSeq System. The original pipeline was this. Across the roughly 640 repertoires, a later analysis counted tens of millions of unique TCR beta chains, about 10 million of which were shared by at least two donors. Raw reads were error-corrected and collapsed into unique sequences with a nearest-neighbor algorithm that merged closely related sequences to remove PCR and sequencing errors. To assign V, D and J gene segments, CDR3 sequences were aligned to IMGT reference sequences. For a sequence to be retained, a match of at least six nucleotides to both a V gene segment and a J gene segment was required. Rearrangements were called productive when the CDR3 lacked stop codons and stayed in frame with V and J; all others were non-productive. CDR3 was defined by IMGT convention, running from the second conserved V-encoded cysteine to the conserved J-encoded phenylalanine. The earlier analysis of about 640 of the donors excluded any sequence lacking an unambiguous match to a single V gene segment. An earlier analysis of almost 600 of the donors classified V segments as functional when productive rearrangements were above 56.7% and as segregating when the standard deviation between donors was above 5%. To diagnose cytomegalovirus status from the catalog of TCR beta chain sequences, a statistical classification framework was built. In a later analysis, TCR nucleotide sequences were compared against IMGT/GENE-DB human TR gene sequences so that V and J genes could be assigned. The TCRdist pipeline was used in a later analysis to assign CDR3 sequences and most-parsimonious VDJ recombination scenarios. In a later analysis, every TCR beta chain was defined by the combination of its CDR3 amino acid sequence and its V-gene family, and reads without a unique V-gene family were dropped. As a way to deal with suspected cross-contamination and a sequencing artifact, a later analysis dropped nearly 600 nucleotide sequences that were highly shared and had low generation probability. A later analysis calculated a clonal expansion index for each public chain from normalized within-repertoire ranks of inferred template counts. In a later analysis, generation probabilities were computed with a VDJ recombination model fitted to out-of-frame rearrangements, and the resulting probabilities were checked against IGoR. In a later analysis, hypergeometric tests were used to score TCR-TCR, TCR-HLA and TCR-CMV co-occurrence, with a repertoire-size bias correction applied to TCR pairs. To estimate false discovery rates, a later analysis permuted the HLA or CMV assignments 20 times. In a later analysis, co-occurring TCRs were grouped with DBSCAN, and TCRdist sequence similarity was added when clustering was performed within HLA-allele-positive subsets. Repertoires with fewer than 30,000 or more than 120,000 public chains, plus five repertoires with anomalous nucleotide sharing, were excluded from co-occurrence clustering. TCRdb took over this immuneACCESS table, retaining in-frame rearrangements with V and J assigned. Such tables are incomplete; in checked studies, under half of the missing clones stem from an unresolved V gene, and the remainder is unexplained. V and J calls and clone size follow that table, whereas D and trimming were derived from the DNA. The sample table records under 200,000 clones; approximately 75% of these occur just once. The ten largest clones represent around 1.9% of the sample.

What the work shows at the level of the full study, not this receptor alone: Roughly 15 rarely observed V segments, including chromosome 9 orphons, were excluded from the earlier analysis of several hundred of the donors because counts were too low. This cohort had only TCR beta chains sequenced, and the lack of alpha or paired-chain data limited which features could be detected. A later genetic analysis reported fewer N-insertions in productive TCRs among donors in an Asian-associated ancestry cluster than the roughly 620-donor mean. In a later genetic analysis, a missense DCLRE1C variant was associated with V-gene and J-gene trimming of TCR beta chains, and the association was replicated in an independent cohort. In a later analysis, TCR association rates were found to vary across HLA loci, with the most associated TCRs seen for DRB1 alleles and the fewest for HLA-C alleles. In a later analysis, several top co-occurrence clusters were reported to appear linked to parvovirus B19, influenza, CMV and Epstein-Barr virus. In a later analysis, most CMV-associated TCR beta chains were found to appear HLA-restricted, with HLA associations seemingly driven largely by CMV exposure. Three of the identified cytomegalovirus-associated TCR beta chains were confirmed in vitro to be specific for cytomegalovirus antigens. Cytomegalovirus status was reported to be diagnosed by the classifier with high specificity and sensitivity in both the original and validation cohorts. Because some donors lacked HLA typing at each locus, the association tests relied only on the typed subset. A further reported finding was that TCR beta sequences accurately predicted the HLA-A and HLA-B alleles for most subjects in the first cohort. A later analysis associated approximately 17,000 TCR beta sequences with specific HLA alleles at a false discovery rate of 0.05. When HLA alleles, especially DR and DQ, strongly co-occurred, attributing TCR associations to individual alleles was difficult. In the study, around 150 TCR beta chains were listed as associated with cytomegalovirus. Correlated functional status among segregating V segments might be attributable to linkage disequilibrium, but an unknown experimental factor could not be ruled out. A later analysis found that HLA-associated TCR beta chains were more clonally expanded and had lower generation probabilities than equally common non-associated chains. The authors suggested that the approach could potentially be extended to other disease states and immunological phenotypes. The presence/absence analyses assumed that sequencing depth was roughly uniform across donors, and that assumption may not be true. Most TCR sequences were seen in very few donors, while some public TCRs were found in many individuals. CMV serostatus was the only immune exposure information available for the cohort. An earlier analysis of around 600 of the donors showed that most TCR beta V segments appeared in productive rearrangements either about 87% or about 30% of the time, which broadly matched IMGT annotations. The sequencing pipeline was judged likely to have produced a cluster of highly shared sequence variants as a technical artifact. Because the 87-base-pair reads could not distinguish some IMGT-functional V segments, including TRBV6-2 and TRBV6-3, those segments were excluded.

Looking up the germline V gene yields CDR1 SGDLS and CDR2 YYNGEE. The V end gives up 4 bases and the J end 4 bases, leaving 10 bases in the junction not matched to a gene. The CDR3 contains 15 residues, cysteine and phenylalanine counted. This entry keeps only the CDR3 DNA: 45 bases, framed from base 1. Concerning this clone: The specificity of this receptor is unknown. No much larger clonotype is one base removed from it; base qualities were not supplied.

The sample consisted of PBMCs. The receptor was isolated from a woman younger than 30 in good health and CMV-seronegative. Recombination connected TRBV9 to TRBJ1-1; a stretch of 7 junction bases matches TRBD1. This receptor has the CDR3 CASSSPRAGGTEAFF. The DNA sequence is given as TGTGCCAGCAGCTCCCCAAGGGCAGGGGGCACTGAAGCTTTCTTT.